One sample yielded the 15 T cell receptor beta chains listed below, sequenced in a study of T cells after yellow fever vaccination. TCRdb re-derived calls from the 5' RACE reads in MiXCR, one entry per CDR3 protein. The table lists a few hundred thousand distinct CDR3 sequences, over 3.5% of them singletons. This specimen was PBMCs, taken 5 days after the yellow fever booster vaccination. The receptors here all came from a man between 18 and 29 years old who received the YFV17D yellow fever vaccine.

The chain is built from TRBV19 and TRBJ1-2; D is uncertain. Germline CDR1 and CDR2: LNHDA and SQIVND (reference sequence). The CDR3 extends over 13 amino acids. Trimming left V 3 bases short and J 0 bases short, with 5 bases between. The CDR3 is CASSIAANYGYTF. CDR3 nucleotide sequence: TGTGCCAGTAGTATCGCGGCTAACTATGGCTACACCTTC.

This chain joins TRBV12-3 or TRBV12-4 and TRBJ1-5, with D maybe TRBD1 (5 bases). V dropped 6 bases and J dropped 3 bases, with 12 bases sitting between them. CDR3 length: 14 residues. The CDR3 here is CASRGGSDNQPQHF. CDR3 DNA: TGTGCCAGCAGGGGGGGGAGTGACAATCAGCCCCAGCATTTT.

This clonotype was seen ten or more times. The rearrangement uses TRBV6-1 and TRBJ2-5, with D hard to call. V was trimmed by 6 bases and J by 2 bases, leaving 13 bases between them. Looked up from germline, CDR1 is MNHNS and CDR2 is SASEGT. The CDR3 loop spans 14 amino acids. The CDR3 loop reads CASRLIGAQETQYF. CDR3 bases: TGTGCCAGCAGGCTGATAGGTGCACAAGAGACCCAGTACTTC.

This clonotype was observed a handful of times. The J gene is TRBJ2-2, the V gene TRBV5-1, with TRBD2 identical over 7 bases. CDR1 and CDR2 (germline): SGHRS, YFSETQ. V lost 0 bases to trimming and J lost 6 bases; unmatched junction nucleotides: 5. This CDR3 contains 15 residues. CDR3 sequence reads: CASSLDGRKPGELFF. The CDR3, as DNA: TGCGCCAGCAGCTTGGACGGGAGGAAGCCCGGGGAGCTGTTTTTT.

This chain links TRBV29-1 with TRBJ1-1; no reliable D call. Germline CDR1 is SQVTM and CDR2 is ANQGSEA. The CDR3 length is 10 residues. Between the trimmed V and J ends, which lost 4 bases and 4 bases, there was a span of 4 bases. In DNA, the CDR3 is TGCAGCGTTGTGGGCACTGAAGCTTTCTTT. Amino acids: CSVVGTEAFF.

A few counts support this clonotype. The chain has TRBV5-1 and TRBJ1-2, with TRBD1 as a possible D gene (5 bases). This CDR3 is 13 amino acids long. Trimming removed 2 bases at V and 4 bases at J, with 9 bases between. Germline CDR1 reads SGHRS; CDR2 reads YFSETQ. The CDR3 sequence: CASSLGGVYGYTF. The CDR3 DNA reads as TGCGCCAGCAGCTTAGGAGGGGTCTATGGCTACACCTTC.

This clonotype was found a few times. A much larger clone differs by one base, so this may be a read error. The chain combines TRBV12-3 or TRBV12-4 with TRBJ1-1, with 7 bases identical to TRBD1. The CDR3 totals 14 residues. With V trimmed by 3 bases and J by 4 bases, 5 bases remained unmatched. CDR3 residues: CASSFQGGGTEAFF. Here the CDR3 DNA reads TGTGCCAGCAGTTTTCAGGGGGGAGGCACTGAAGCTTTCTTT.

This clonotype was seen ten or more times. This sequence joins TRBV20-1 and TRBJ2-7; TRBD1 is a possible D gene (5 bases). V lost 4 bases, J lost 0 bases, and 10 bases lay in between. This CDR3 is built from 13 residues. Germline-derived CDR1 and CDR2 are DFQATT and SNEGSKA (reference sequence). In DNA, the CDR3 is TGCAGTGCTAAAAGACAGCTCTCCTACGAGCAGTACTTC. It translates to CSAKRQLSYEQYF.

Many counts were recorded for this clonotype. This chain links TRBV4-3 with TRBJ2-3; D not resolved. V was pared by 0 bases and J by 4 bases, with 11 bases between. The CDR3 runs 15 residues. Germline V lookup: CDR1 LGHNA, CDR2 YSLEER. CDR3 sequence reads: CASSQDPDGSDTQYF. Here the CDR3 DNA reads TGCGCCAGCAGCCAAGATCCGGACGGCTCAGATACGCAGTATTTT.

This chain connects TRBV15 to TRBJ2-2, with D hard to call. The V end was cut by 5 bases, the J end by 7 bases, with 11 bases between. Looked up from germline, CDR1 is LNHNV and CDR2 is YYDKDF (reference sequence). The CDR3 totals 13 residues. As DNA, the CDR3 is TGTGCCACCAGCCAGGCCCATAGCGGGGAGCTGTTTTTT. As protein: CATSQAHSGELFF.

The CDR3 DNA sequence: TGTGCCAGCAGCTCCTACAGACAGGGGGCCTACTATGGCTACACCTTC. Translated, it gives CASSSYRQGAYYGYTF. The V and J genes are TRBV7-2 and TRBJ1-2; TRBD1 matches 10 bases. This CDR3 has 16 amino acids. J lost 3 bases, V lost 4 bases, and 8 bases had no gene match. CDR1 SGHTA and CDR2 FQGNSA come from the germline V gene.

The chain is built from TRBV7-2 and TRBJ2-3; TRBD1 agrees at 9 bases. Germline values: CDR1 SGHTA, CDR2 FQGNSA. V was clipped by 5 bases and J by 1 base; unmatched bases: 4. The CDR3 is 15 amino acids. CDR3 DNA: TGTGCCAGCAGCCTTGGGACAGGGCGCACAGATACGCAGTATTTT. Translation: CASSLGTGRTDTQYF.

In its sample, this clonotype was seen many times. The CDR3 here is CAITGETYEQYF. The DNA of the CDR3 is TGTGCCATCACAGGGGAAACCTACGAGCAGTACTTC. V gene TRBV10-3 combines with J gene TRBJ2-7, with D possibly being TRBD1 (6 bases). Trimming took off 7 bases at V and 2 bases at J, with 9 bases between the two ends. The CDR3 is 12 residues long. Germline V gene sequence: CDR1 ENHRY, CDR2 SYGVKD.

This clonotype was recorded a few times. The chain uses TRBV5-6 and TRBJ1-2, with D unresolved. Germline CDR1 SGHDT, CDR2 YYEEEE. Trimming shortened V by 1 base and J by 0 bases, and 7 bases separated the two germline ends. CDR3 size: 14 residues. As DNA, the CDR3 is TGTGCCAGCAGCTTGTACGGGGCTAACTATGGCTACACCTTC. This codes for CASSLYGANYGYTF.

This clonotype was detected only a few times. The rearrangement links TRBV20-1 to TRBJ2-3; possibly TRBD1 or TRBD2 for D (5 bases each). CDR3 size: 13 residues. Trimming left V 3 bases short and J 5 bases short, with 12 bases between. Germline CDR1 and CDR2: DFQATT and SNEGSKA (reference sequence). CDR3 sequence (DNA): TGCAGTGCTAGGCGGTGGGGGATAGATACGCAGTATTTT. This encodes CSARRWGIDTQYF.